The 31 T cell receptor beta chains in this list originate from one sample, sequenced in a study of vaccination and CD4 T cells after COVID-19. The treatment is: roughly 10-day PBMC culture with coronavirus spike peptide pools or control peptides (ViraFEST assay). Their target antigens are unknown. The Oncomine TCR Beta short-read assay was what sequenced the DNA obtained from cultured CD4+ T cells. TCRdb re-analysed the PCR reads in MiXCR, keeping a single row per CDR3 protein. The profile shows about 15,000 distinct CDR3 sequences, over 70% of them singletons. Sequencing input: CD4+ T cells from blood, cultured in vitro. These receptors were taken from a human donor who had recovered from COVID-19.

V gene TRBV20-1 combines with J gene TRBJ2-5, with 15 bases lining up with TRBD2. Germline V CDR1 and CDR2: DFQATT, SNEGSKA (reference sequence). After removal of 6 bases from V and 5 bases from J, the junction contained 10 bases not matched to a gene. The CDR3 is 16 residues long. The CDR3 here is CSAPGLAGGSGETQYF. In DNA form, the CDR3 reads TGCAGTGCCCCGGGACTAGCGGGAGGATCTGGTGAGACCCAGTACTTC.

V and J are TRBV11-3 and TRBJ2-3; TRBD2 is a possible D gene (5 bases). This CDR3 is built from 17 residues. Looked up from germline, CDR1 is SGHNT and CDR2 is YENEEA. V lost 5 bases and J 3 bases, leaving 21 bases between the germline ends. CDR3 sequence reads: CASSPNEGGTFTDTQYF. The CDR3 nucleotides are TGTGCCAGCAGCCCAAATGAGGGCGGAACGTTTACAGATACGCAGTATTTT.

This clonotype appeared a single time. The chain employs TRBV6-1 and TRBJ1-1, with D possibly TRBD1 on 6 matching bases. Trimming left V 8 bases short and J 7 bases short, with 20 bases between. Germline lookup yields CDR1 MNHNS and CDR2 SASEGT. CDR3 size: 14 residues. The CDR3 loop is CASPADQGRGEAFF. CDR3 bases: TGTGCCAGCCCCGCCGACCAGGGCAGGGGTGAAGCTTTCTTT.

CDR3 sequence: CAGGGYTF. Written as DNA, the CDR3 is TGCGCTGGGGGCGGCTACACCTTC. The chain carries TRBV20-1 and TRBJ1-2; D possibly corresponds to TRBD1 (6 bases). CDR1 is DFQATT, CDR2 SNEGSKA, per germline (reference sequence). The CDR3 length is 8 residues.

The V call is TRBV20-1, the J call TRBJ1-3; D perhaps matches TRBD1 (5 bases). Germline CDR1 reads DFQATT; CDR2 reads SNEGSKA (reference sequence). V dropped 6 bases and J dropped 4 bases, with 10 bases sitting between them. The CDR3 runs to 12 residues. For the CDR3, the DNA is TGCAGTGCCACGGGGGTCGGAAACACCATATATTTT. The encoded protein is CSATGVGNTIYF.

The chain joins TRBV28 to TRBJ1-1; D perhaps matches TRBD1 (5 bases). Trimming removed 3 bases from V and 0 bases from J, with 11 bases in between. CDR3 size: 15 residues. Germline CDR1 is MDHEN and CDR2 is SYDVKM. CDR3 loop: CASSLWRGLNTEAFF. The DNA for the CDR3 is TGTGCCAGCAGTTTGTGGAGGGGTCTGAACACTGAAGCTTTCTTT.

The DNA for the CDR3 is TGTGCCAGCAGCCAAACGCCCAGGACAGAGTTCTATGGCTACACCTTC. Its translation is CASSQTPRTEFYGYTF. The chain recombines TRBV7-2 with TRBJ1-2, with TRBD1 as a possible D gene (6 bases). Germline CDR1 and CDR2: SGHTA and FQGNSA. V was clipped by 5 bases and J by 4 bases, with 20 bases between them. The CDR3 loop spans 16 amino acids.

This clonotype appeared a single time. V and J are TRBV6-1 and TRBJ2-7; tentatively, D is TRBD2 (5 bases). Germline values: CDR1 MNHNS, CDR2 SASEGT. V lost 6 bases to trimming and J lost 3 bases, with 9 bases between them. There are 12 residues in the CDR3. Written as DNA, the CDR3 is TGTGCCAGCAGCCGGACTGACTACGAGCAGTACTTC. This sequence encodes CASSRTDYEQYF.

In nucleotides, the CDR3 is TGTGCCAGCAGTTCTCAGCGGGGCCCGAACACCGGGGAGCTGTTTTTT. This gives the protein CASSSQRGPNTGELFF. The chain joins TRBV7-6 to TRBJ2-2, with 7 bases fitting TRBD2. Germline trimming cut 6 bases from V and 0 bases from J; bases unmatched to any gene: 7. CDR1 and CDR2 from the germline V gene are SGHVS and FNYEAQ. The CDR3 contains 16 residues. Full variable domain (rest looked up from reference TRBV7-6 and TRBJ2-2): GAGVSQSPRYKVTKRGQDVALRCDPISGHVSLYWYRQALGQGPEFLTYFNYEAQQDKSGLPNDRFSAERPEGSISTLTIQRTEQRDSAMYRCASSSQRGPNTGELFFGEGSRLTVL.

This chain connects TRBV30 to TRBJ2-3; D tentatively fits TRBD1 or TRBD2 (12 bases each). V was clipped by 3 bases and J by 5 bases, with 39 bases between them. CDR1 is GTSNPN and CDR2 is SVGIG in the germline V gene (reference sequence). This CDR3 has 22 amino acids. The CDR3 loop reads CAWRPLGQGAYPLAGGGDTQYF. Here the CDR3 DNA reads TGTGCCTGGAGGCCTTTGGGACAGGGGGCATATCCTCTAGCGGGAGGGGGAGATACGCAGTATTTT. The entire variable domain, with the rest obtained from reference TRBV30 and TRBJ2-3, is as follows: SQTIHQWPATLVQPVGSPLSLECTVEGTSNPNLYWYRQAAGRGLQLLFYSVGIGQISSEVPQNLSASRPQDRQFILSSKKLLLSDSGFYLCAWRPLGQGAYPLAGGGDTQYFGPGTRLTVL.

The chain couples TRBV19 to TRBJ1-5; no reliable D call. Trimming took 7 bases from V and 6 from J, leaving 16 bases between them. Germline loops: CDR1 LNHDA, CDR2 SQIVND (reference sequence). The CDR3 is made up of 14 amino acids. The CDR3 protein is CASTKTRGSQPQHF. In nucleotides, the CDR3 is TGTGCCAGTACCAAGACTCGCGGAAGTCAGCCCCAGCATTTT.

This clonotype occurred once. Likely a read error: the CDR3 ends without its conserved phenylalanine or tryptophan. The CDR3 reads CASSLYPRAPRETQYL. DNA of the CDR3: TGTGCCAGCAGCCTATACCCCAGGGCACCACGGGAGACCCAGTACTTA. V and J are TRBV27 and TRBJ2-5; D is possibly TRBD1 (5 bases). V shed 6 bases and J shed 5 bases, with 22 bases lying between them. CDR1 MNHEY and CDR2 SMNVEV come from the germline V gene (reference sequence). The CDR3 length is 16 residues.

The chain carries TRBV6-2 or TRBV6-3 and TRBJ1-6; 9 positions match TRBD1. The V gene's germline CDR1 is MNHEY and CDR2 SVGEGT. Germline trimming cut 7 bases from V and 10 bases from J; bases unmatched to any gene: 11. There are 15 residues in the CDR3. CDR3 sequence reads: CASKPADRGDSPLHF. The CDR3 region has the DNA TGTGCCAGCAAACCCGCGGACAGGGGCGACTCACCCCTCCACTTT.

The chain joins TRBV27 to TRBJ2-3; D remains ambiguous. From germline, CDR1 is MNHEY and CDR2 SMNVEV (reference sequence). Trimming took 5 bases from V and 5 from J, leaving 8 bases between them. The CDR3 covers 12 residues. CDR3 nucleotides: TGTGCCAGCAGTGGCCTTTTAGATACGCAGTATTTT. This gives the protein CASSGLLDTQYF.

V and J are TRBV19 and TRBJ1-2, with TRBD1 matching over 10 bases. The length of the CDR3 is 14 residues. Trimming removed 7 bases from V and 4 bases from J; junction bases left unmatched: 6. The germline V gene encodes CDR1 LNHDA and CDR2 SQIVND (reference sequence). CDR3 in amino acids: CASKKTGGGYGYTF. The CDR3 nucleotides read TGTGCCAGTAAGAAGACAGGGGGCGGCTATGGCTACACCTTC.

This chain links TRBV20-1 with TRBJ2-3; TRBD2 agrees at 9 bases. CDR3 length: 17 amino acids. Germline V gene lookup returns CDR1 DFQATT and CDR2 SNEGSKA (reference sequence). V lost 6 bases to trimming and J lost 4 bases; unmatched junction nucleotides: 17. DNA for the CDR3: TGCAGTGCCGATATCCGGGGGTTAGCGGGAGAAGCAGATACGCAGTATTTT. Translation: CSADIRGLAGEADTQYF.

This clonotype was recorded a few times. The V gene is TRBV25-1, the J gene TRBJ1-1; the D is unclear. Per the germline V gene, CDR1 is MGHDK and CDR2 is SYGVNS. This CDR3 contains 15 residues. Trimming removed 4 bases from V and 0 bases from J, with 12 bases in between. The CDR3 spells CASSAEATLNTEAFF. Written as DNA, the CDR3 is TGTGCCAGCAGTGCAGAGGCGACACTGAACACTGAAGCTTTCTTT.

The V and J genes are TRBV19 and TRBJ1-6, with unresolved D. Germline values: CDR1 LNHDA, CDR2 SQIVND (reference sequence). CDR3 length: 12 amino acids. V shed 5 bases and J shed 11 bases, with 10 bases lying between them. The CDR3 loop reads CASSSLATPLHF. The CDR3 DNA follows: TGTGCCAGTAGTTCCCTGGCGACACCCCTCCACTTT.

The rearrangement links TRBV15 to TRBJ2-3; 8 bases are shared with TRBD2. Germline CDR1 is LNHNV and CDR2 is YYDKDF (reference sequence). The junction had 13 bases not matched to a gene; V was cut back by 5 bases and J by 3 bases. The CDR3 is made up of 17 amino acids. As DNA, the CDR3 is TGTGCCACCAGCTCCCGGGGGGGGGGCGCGAGAACAGATACGCAGTATTTT. Its protein product is CATSSRGGGARTDTQYF.

The rearrangement joins TRBV27 to TRBJ2-5; TRBD2 aligns across 11 bases. The germline gives CDR1 MNHEY, CDR2 SMNVEV (reference sequence). This CDR3 contains 13 residues. J lost 7 bases, V lost 6 bases, and 4 bases had no gene match. The CDR3 loop reads CASRGLAVGTQYF. CDR3 nucleotides: TGTGCCAGCAGGGGACTAGCGGTGGGGACCCAGTACTTC.

This clonotype appeared a single time. This chain joins TRBV30 and TRBJ2-5, with D tentatively TRBD1 (5 bases). Germline CDR1 reads GTSNPN; CDR2 reads SVGIG (reference sequence). V was shortened by 0 bases and J by 4 bases, with 6 bases between the two germline ends. This CDR3 contains 12 residues. The CDR3 DNA is TGTGCCTGGAGTGTACAGGCAGAGACCCAGTACTTC. Translation: CAWSVQAETQYF.

A remark on this clonotype: One junction end disagrees with the germline gene, perhaps due to a read error. The genes are TRBV20-1 and TRBJ2-7, with 7 bases matching TRBD1. This CDR3 comprises 13 residues. Germline V CDR1 and CDR2: DFQATT, SNEGSKA (reference sequence). The chain's CDR3 is CSARDRRFGQVRF. Here the CDR3 DNA reads TGCAGTGCTAGAGATCGCCGATTTGGACAGGTACGATTC.

This sequence joins TRBV12-3 or TRBV12-4 and TRBJ2-3; no clear D. Trimming took 2 bases from V and 4 from J, leaving 4 bases between them. The length of the CDR3 is 12 residues. The CDR3 is CASSLTADTQYF. The DNA for the CDR3 is TGTGCCAGCAGTTTAACTGCAGATACGCAGTATTTT.

This clonotype appeared a single time. The gene calls are TRBV11-1 and TRBJ1-2, with no clear D. Germline CDR1 SGHAT, CDR2 FQDESV (reference sequence). The length of the CDR3 is 13 residues. Trimming took off 2 bases at V and 5 bases at J, with 9 bases between the two ends. CDR3 protein: CASSLYEEYGYTF. For the CDR3, the DNA is TGTGCCAGCAGCTTATATGAAGAATATGGCTACACCTTC.

This chain connects TRBV15 to TRBJ1-2; TRBD1 is a possible D gene (5 bases). This CDR3 spans 18 amino acids. With 0 bases removed from V and 2 bases from J, the gap between germline ends came to 19 bases. Germline V lookup: CDR1 LNHNV, CDR2 YYDKDF (reference sequence). The CDR3, as DNA: TGTGCCACCAGCAGAGACCTTGCTCTCGGGACGGCCAACTATGGCTACACCTTC. This codes for CATSRDLALGTANYGYTF.

The chain uses TRBV10-1 and TRBJ2-2; 8 bases line up with TRBD2. The V and J ends lost 5 bases and 6 bases, in that order; junction bases with no gene match: 5. This CDR3 comprises 14 residues. The germline gives CDR1 WNHNN, CDR2 SYGVQD (reference sequence). CDR3 in amino acids: CASSLSGIAGELFF. CDR3 nucleotides: TGCGCCAGCAGTCTTAGCGGGATTGCCGGGGAGCTGTTTTTT.

V gene TRBV6-1 combines with J gene TRBJ1-2; 7 nucleotides line up with TRBD1. The CDR3 loop spans 11 amino acids. Germline V lookup: CDR1 MNHNS, CDR2 SASEGT. J gave up 8 bases and V 9 bases, and 6 bases lay outside the gene matches. CDR3 loop: CASTAGGGYTF. CDR3 nucleotide sequence: TGTGCCAGTACGGCAGGGGGAGGCTACACCTTC.

In its sample, this clonotype was seen a few times. CDR3 in DNA: TGCAGTGCTCCCCATAAGGGGGGACGAGCTTTCTTT. Translating gives CSAPHKGGRAFF. The chain couples TRBV20-1 to TRBJ1-1; weak D call: TRBD1 (6 bases). CDR3 length: 12 amino acids. V dropped 5 bases and J dropped 10 bases, with 17 bases sitting between them. Germline loops: CDR1 DFQATT, CDR2 SNEGSKA (reference sequence).

The gene calls are TRBV7-2 and TRBJ2-1; 15 positions match TRBD2. Near its end, the DNA agrees better with TRBJ2-7, so the J call may be wrong. The germline CDR1 and CDR2 sequences are SGHTA and FQGNSA. This CDR3 region has 15 residues. CDR3 amino acids: CASSLGLAGGDEQYF. As DNA, the CDR3 is TGTGCCAGCAGCTTGGGACTAGCGGGAGGAGACGAGCAGTACTTC.

CDR3 coding DNA: TGCAGCGTGGCTATTTGGGGCAGGGCCACAGATACGCAGTATTTT. Its protein product is CSVAIWGRATDTQYF. This chain links TRBV29-1 with TRBJ2-3, with D perhaps matching TRBD1 (5 bases). CDR1 is SQVTM, CDR2 ANQGSEA, per germline. Trimming stripped 6 bases from V and 2 bases from J, with 18 bases between. The CDR3 extends over 15 amino acids.

This clonotype has just a few counts. The V gene is TRBV20-1, the J gene TRBJ1-5; possibly TRBD1 for D (6 bases). Deletions cut 1 base from V and 1 base from J, with 11 bases between. CDR1 DFQATT and CDR2 SNEGSKA come from the germline V gene (reference sequence). CDR3 length: 15 amino acids. CDR3 in amino acids: CSARVTGISNQPQHF. The DNA for the CDR3 is TGCAGTGCTAGAGTGACAGGAATAAGCAATCAGCCCCAGCATTTT.